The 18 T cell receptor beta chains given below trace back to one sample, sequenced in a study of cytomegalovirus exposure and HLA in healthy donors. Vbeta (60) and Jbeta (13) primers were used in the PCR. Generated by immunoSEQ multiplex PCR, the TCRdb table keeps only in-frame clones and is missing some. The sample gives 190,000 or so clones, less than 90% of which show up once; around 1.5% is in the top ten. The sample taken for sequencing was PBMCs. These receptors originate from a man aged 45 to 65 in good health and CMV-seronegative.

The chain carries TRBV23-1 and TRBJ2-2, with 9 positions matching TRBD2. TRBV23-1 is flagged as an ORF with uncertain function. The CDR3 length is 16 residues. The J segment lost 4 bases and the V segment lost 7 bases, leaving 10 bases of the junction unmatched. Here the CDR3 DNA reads TGCGCCAGCACCCTTAGCGGGAGTAAACCCACCGGGGAGCTGTTTTTT. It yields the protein CASTLSGSKPTGELFF.

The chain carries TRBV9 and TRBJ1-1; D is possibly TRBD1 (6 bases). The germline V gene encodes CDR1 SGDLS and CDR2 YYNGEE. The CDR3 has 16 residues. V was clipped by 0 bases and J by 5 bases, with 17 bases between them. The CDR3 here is CASSVAGLGGKTEAFF. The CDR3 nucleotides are TGTGCCAGCAGCGTAGCCGGCCTAGGGGGAAAGACTGAAGCTTTCTTT.

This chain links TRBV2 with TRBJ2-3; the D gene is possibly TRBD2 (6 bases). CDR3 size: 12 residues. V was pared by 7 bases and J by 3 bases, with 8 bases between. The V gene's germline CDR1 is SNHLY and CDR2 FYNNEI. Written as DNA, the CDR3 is TGTGCCAGCACGGGGGAAACAGATACGCAGTATTTT. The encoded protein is CASTGETDTQYF.

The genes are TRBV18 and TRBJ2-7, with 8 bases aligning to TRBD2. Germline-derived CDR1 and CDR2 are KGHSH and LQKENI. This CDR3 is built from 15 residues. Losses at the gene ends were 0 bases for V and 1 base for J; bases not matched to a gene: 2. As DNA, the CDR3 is TGTGCCAGCTCACCACCGGGACTAGGATCCTACGAGCAGTACTTC. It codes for CASSPPGLGSYEQYF.

CDR3 protein: CASRPHASSYNEQFF. In DNA, the CDR3 is TGTGCCAGCAGACCCCACGCGAGCTCCTACAATGAGCAGTTCTTC. This chain uses TRBV5-5 with TRBJ2-1; D ambiguous. CDR3 length: 15 amino acids. The V and J ends lost 5 bases and 0 bases respectively, with 12 bases between them. Germline V lookup: CDR1 SGHKS, CDR2 YYEKEE (reference sequence).

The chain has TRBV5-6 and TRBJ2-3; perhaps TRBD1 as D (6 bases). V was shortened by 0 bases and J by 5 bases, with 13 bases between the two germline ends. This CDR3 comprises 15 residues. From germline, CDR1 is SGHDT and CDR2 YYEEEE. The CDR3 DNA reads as TGTGCCAGCAGCTTGGTAGGGGGTAGGGGAGATACGCAGTATTTT. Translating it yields CASSLVGGRGDTQYF. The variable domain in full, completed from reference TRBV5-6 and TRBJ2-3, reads DAGVTQSPTHLIKTRGQQVTLRCSPKSGHDTVSWYQQALGQGPQFIFQYYEEEERQRGNFPDRFSGHQFPNYSSELNVNALLLGDSALYLCASSLVGGRGDTQYFGPGTRLTVL.

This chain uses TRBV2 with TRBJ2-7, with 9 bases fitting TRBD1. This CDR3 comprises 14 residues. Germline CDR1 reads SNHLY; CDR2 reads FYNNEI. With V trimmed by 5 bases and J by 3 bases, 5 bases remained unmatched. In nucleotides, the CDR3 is TGTGCCAGCAGTCAAGTGACAGGGGGCTACGAGCAGTACTTC. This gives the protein CASSQVTGGYEQYF. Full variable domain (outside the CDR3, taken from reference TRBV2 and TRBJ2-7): EPEVTQTPSHQVTQMGQEVILRCVPISNHLYFYWYRQILGQKVEFLVSFYNNEISEKSEIFDDQFSVERPDGSNFTLKIRSTKLEDSAMYFCASSQVTGGYEQYFGPGTRLTVT.

The CDR3 coding sequence is TGCGCCAGCAGCCAAGATATCGGGGCGGGAGGGCCCTACAATGAGCAGTTCTTC. It codes for CASSQDIGAGGPYNEQFF. The chain couples TRBV4-3 to TRBJ2-1; 9 bases are a match to TRBD2. Germline lookup yields CDR1 LGHNA and CDR2 YSLEER. The CDR3 loop spans 18 amino acids. V gave up 0 bases and J gave up 2 bases; unmatched junction bases: 8.

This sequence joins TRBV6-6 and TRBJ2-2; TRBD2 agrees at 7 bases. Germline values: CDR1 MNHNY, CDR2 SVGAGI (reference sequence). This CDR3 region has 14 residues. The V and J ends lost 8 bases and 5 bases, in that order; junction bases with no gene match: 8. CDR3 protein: CASRWGGDTGELFF. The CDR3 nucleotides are TGTGCCAGCCGCTGGGGGGGGGATACCGGGGAGCTGTTTTTT.

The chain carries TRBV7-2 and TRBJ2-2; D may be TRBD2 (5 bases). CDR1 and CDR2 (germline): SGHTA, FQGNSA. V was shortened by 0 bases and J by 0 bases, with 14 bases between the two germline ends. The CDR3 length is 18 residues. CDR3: CASSLARAAFSNTGELFF. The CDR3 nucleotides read TGTGCCAGCAGCTTAGCGAGGGCAGCTTTTTCGAACACCGGGGAGCTGTTTTTT. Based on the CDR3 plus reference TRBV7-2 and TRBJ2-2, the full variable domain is GAGVSQSPSNKVTEKGKDVELRCDPISGHTALYWYRQSLGQGLEFLIYFQGNSAPDKSGLPSDRFSAERTGGSVSTLTIQRTQQEDSAVYLCASSLARAAFSNTGELFFGEGSRLTVL.

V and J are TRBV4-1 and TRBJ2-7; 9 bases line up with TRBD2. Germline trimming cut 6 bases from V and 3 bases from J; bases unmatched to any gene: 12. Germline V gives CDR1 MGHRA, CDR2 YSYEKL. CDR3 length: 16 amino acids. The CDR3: CASRPVGTSIYYEQYF. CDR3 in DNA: TGCGCCAGCAGACCTGTCGGGACTAGCATCTACTACGAGCAGTACTTC.

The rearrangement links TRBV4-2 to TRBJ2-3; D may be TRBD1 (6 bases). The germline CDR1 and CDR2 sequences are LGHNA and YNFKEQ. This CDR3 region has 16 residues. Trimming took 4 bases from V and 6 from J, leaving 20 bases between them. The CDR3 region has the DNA TGTGCCAGCAGCCGAGGGGTGGGGGCCGACCCGGATACGCAGTATTTT. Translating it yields CASSRGVGADPDTQYF.

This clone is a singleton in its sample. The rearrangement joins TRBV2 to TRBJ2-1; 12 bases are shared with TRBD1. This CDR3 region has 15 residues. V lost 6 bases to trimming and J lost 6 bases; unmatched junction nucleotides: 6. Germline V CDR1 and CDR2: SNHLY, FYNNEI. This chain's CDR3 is CASSLGQGALNEQFF. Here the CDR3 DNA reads TGTGCCAGCAGCCTGGGACAGGGGGCCCTCAATGAGCAGTTCTTC.

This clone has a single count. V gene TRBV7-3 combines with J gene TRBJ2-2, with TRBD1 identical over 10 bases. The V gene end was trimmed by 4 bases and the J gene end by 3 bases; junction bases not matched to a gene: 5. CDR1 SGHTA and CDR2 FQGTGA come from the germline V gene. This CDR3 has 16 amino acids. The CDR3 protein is CASSSRTGGDTGELFF. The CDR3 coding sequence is TGTGCCAGCAGCTCTAGGACAGGGGGGGACACCGGGGAGCTGTTTTTT. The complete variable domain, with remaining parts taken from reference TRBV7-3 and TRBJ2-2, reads GAGVSQTPSNKVTEKGKYVELRCDPISGHTALYWYRQSLGQGPEFLIYFQGTGAADDSGLPNDRFFAVRPEGSVSTLKIQRTERGDSAVYLCASSSRTGGDTGELFFGEGSRLTVL.

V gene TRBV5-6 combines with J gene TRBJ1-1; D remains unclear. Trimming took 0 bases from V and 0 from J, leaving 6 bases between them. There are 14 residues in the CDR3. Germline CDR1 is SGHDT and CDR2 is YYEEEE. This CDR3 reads CASSLEPLNTEAFF. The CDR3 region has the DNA TGTGCCAGCAGCTTGGAGCCATTGAACACTGAAGCTTTCTTT.

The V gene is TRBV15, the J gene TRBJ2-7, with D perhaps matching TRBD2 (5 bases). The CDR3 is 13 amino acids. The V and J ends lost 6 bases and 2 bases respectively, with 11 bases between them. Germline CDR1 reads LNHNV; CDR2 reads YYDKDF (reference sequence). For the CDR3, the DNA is TGTGCCACCAGAGGCCCGGGAACCTACGAGCAGTACTTC. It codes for CATRGPGTYEQYF.

CDR3 bases: TGTGCCAGCAGCTTCACAGCTAACACCGGGGAGCTGTTTTTT. Translated: CASSFTANTGELFF. The V and J genes are TRBV7-3 and TRBJ2-2; D unresolved. Germline V gene sequence: CDR1 SGHTA, CDR2 FQGTGA. CDR3 length: 14 amino acids. Deletions cut 3 bases from V and 2 bases from J, with 7 bases between.

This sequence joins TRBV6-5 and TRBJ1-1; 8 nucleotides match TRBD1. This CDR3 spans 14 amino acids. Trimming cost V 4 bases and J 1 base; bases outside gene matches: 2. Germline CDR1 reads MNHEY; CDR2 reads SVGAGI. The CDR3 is CASSWGQANTEAFF. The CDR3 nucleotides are TGTGCCAGCAGTTGGGGACAGGCGAACACTGAAGCTTTCTTT.